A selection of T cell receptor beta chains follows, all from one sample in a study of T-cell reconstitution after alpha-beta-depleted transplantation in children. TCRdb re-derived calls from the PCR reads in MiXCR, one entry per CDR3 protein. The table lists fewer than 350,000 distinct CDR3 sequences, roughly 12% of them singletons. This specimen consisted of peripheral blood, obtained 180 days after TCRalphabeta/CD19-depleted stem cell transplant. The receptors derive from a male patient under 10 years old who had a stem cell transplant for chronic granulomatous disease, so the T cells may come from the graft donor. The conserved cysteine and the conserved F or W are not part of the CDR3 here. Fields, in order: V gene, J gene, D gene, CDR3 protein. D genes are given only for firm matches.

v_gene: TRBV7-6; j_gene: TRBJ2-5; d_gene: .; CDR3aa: ASSPPLVAETQY
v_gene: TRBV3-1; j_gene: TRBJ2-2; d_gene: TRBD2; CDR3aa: ASCQGPGLASDTGELF
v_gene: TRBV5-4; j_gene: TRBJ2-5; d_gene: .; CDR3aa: ASSLYPTQETQY
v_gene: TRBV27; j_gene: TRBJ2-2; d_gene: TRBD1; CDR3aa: ASSLETGGYGELF
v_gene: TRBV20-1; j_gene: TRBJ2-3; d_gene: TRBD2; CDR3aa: SALLAGSADTQY
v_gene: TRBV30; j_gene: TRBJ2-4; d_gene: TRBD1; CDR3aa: AWRGGQVAKNIQY
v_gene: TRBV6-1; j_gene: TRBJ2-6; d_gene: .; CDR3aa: ASSEDGTPHPGANVLT
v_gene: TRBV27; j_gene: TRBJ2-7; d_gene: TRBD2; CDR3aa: ASSYSGKPHEQY
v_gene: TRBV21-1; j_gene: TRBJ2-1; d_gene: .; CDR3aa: ASSKGPGLALENEQF
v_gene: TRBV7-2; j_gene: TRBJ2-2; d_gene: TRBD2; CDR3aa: ASSLVASGANTGELF
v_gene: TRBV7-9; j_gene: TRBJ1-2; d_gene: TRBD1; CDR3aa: ASSTGGAEY
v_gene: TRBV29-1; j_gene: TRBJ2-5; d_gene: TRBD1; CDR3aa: SATWTGESQETQY
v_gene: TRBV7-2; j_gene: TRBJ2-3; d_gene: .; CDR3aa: ASSLGRSERIY
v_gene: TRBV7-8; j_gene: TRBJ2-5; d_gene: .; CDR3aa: ASSYPPRLEDPQETQY
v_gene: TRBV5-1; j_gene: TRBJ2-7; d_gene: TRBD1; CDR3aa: ASSLIGQGVPYEQY
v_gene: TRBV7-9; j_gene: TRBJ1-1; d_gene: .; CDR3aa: ASSGWTEMNTEAF
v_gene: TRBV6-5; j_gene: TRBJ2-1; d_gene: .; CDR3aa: ASSYRWESSNEQF
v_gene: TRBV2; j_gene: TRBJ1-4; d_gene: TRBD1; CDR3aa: ASSQDRGLEKLF
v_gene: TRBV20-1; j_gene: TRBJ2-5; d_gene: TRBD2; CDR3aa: SASGGEAETQY
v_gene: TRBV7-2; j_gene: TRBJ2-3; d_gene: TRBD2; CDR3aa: ASRWGTSPDTQY
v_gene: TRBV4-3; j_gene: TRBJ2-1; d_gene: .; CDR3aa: ASSQDTGSGGNEQF
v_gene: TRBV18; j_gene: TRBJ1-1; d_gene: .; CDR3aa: ASSPGTEAF
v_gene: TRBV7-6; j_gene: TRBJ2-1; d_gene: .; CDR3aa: ASSLGQLGNEQF
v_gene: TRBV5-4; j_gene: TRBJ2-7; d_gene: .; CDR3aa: ASSLAGVYEQH
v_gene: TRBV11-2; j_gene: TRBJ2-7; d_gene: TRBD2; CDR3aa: ASSSRAQRGSYEQY
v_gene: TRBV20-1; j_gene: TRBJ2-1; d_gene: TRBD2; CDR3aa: SAGTTSYNEQF
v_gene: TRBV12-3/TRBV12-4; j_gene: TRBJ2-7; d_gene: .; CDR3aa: ASSEGGKDYEQY
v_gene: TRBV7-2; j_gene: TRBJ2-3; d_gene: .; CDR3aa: ASSLGVGNTQY
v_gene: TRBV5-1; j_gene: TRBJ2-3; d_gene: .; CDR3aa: ASSLQRSADTQY
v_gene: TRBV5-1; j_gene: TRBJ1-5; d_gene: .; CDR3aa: ASSGGGSNQPQH
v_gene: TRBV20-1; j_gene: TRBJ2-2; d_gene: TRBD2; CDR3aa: SAREGSGRTNTGELF
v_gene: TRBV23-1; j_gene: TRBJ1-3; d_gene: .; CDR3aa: ASRPKGGFSGNTIY
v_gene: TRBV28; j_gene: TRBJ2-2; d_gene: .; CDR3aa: ASSPPGTNTGELF
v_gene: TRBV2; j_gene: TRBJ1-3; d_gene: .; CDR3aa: ASSGGNRDSSSGNTIY
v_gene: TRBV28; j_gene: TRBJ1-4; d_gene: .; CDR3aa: ASSAGGRNEKLF
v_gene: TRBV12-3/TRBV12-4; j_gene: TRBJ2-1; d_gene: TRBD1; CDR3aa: ASSLFTGAADEQF
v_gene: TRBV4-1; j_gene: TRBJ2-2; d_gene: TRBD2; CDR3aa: ASSHPTGGANTGELF
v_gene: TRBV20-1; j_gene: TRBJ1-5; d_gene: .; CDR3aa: SAPGGQGQPQH
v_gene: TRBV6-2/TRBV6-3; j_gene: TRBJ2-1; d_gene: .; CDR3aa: ASSYNLGWDNEQF
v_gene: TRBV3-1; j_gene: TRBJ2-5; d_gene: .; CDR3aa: ASSHVAYQETQY
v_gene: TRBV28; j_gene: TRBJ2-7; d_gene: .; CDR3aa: ASSFSSQGGKEQY
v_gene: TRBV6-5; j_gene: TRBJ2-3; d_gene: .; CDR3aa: ASSYKTDPDTQY
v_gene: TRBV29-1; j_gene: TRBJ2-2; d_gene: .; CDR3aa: SVEMAGTHTGELF
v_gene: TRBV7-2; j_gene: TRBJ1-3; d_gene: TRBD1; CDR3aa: ASSLTGPGNTIY
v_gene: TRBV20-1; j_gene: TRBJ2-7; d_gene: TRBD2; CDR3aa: SAPGLAGATYEQY
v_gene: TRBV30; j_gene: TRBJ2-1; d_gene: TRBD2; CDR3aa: AWSPGTSTGQF
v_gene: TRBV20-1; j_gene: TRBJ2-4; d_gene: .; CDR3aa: SARDEAKNIQY
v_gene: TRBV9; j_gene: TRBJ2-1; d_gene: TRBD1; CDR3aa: ASSPRDRTYNEQF
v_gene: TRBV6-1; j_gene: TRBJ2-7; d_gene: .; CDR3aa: ASSEGLLYEQY
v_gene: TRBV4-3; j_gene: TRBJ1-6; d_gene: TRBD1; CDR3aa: ASSQGPTGDSSYNSPLH
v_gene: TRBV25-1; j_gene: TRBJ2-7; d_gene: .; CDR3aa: ASSEPRDGIRDEQY
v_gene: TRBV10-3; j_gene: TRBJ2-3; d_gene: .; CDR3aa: AISPPGPLILDTQY
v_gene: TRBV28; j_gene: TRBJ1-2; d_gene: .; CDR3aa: ASSLWVNYGYT
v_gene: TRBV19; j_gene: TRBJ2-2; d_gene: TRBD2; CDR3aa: ASSIVLAGPNTGELF
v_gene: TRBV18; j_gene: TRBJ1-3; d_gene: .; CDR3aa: ASSPLEGGSGNTIY